Listed below are T cell receptor beta chains from one sample, sequenced in a study of glioma-infiltrating T cells after dendritic cell vaccination. The data were produced by immunoSEQ multiplex PCR, yet TCRdb's version contains in-frame clones alone and is incomplete. The table shows tens of thousands of clones, with approximately 87% occurring only once. This material consisted of blood, taken before dendritic cell vaccination. All receptors derive from a human donor with glioblastoma. Both conserved end residues are part of each CDR3. D genes are given only for firm matches. The size entry is marked missing in some rows and otherwise reads once, few, many or a size class.

j_call clone_size v_call d_call cdr3_aa cdr3_nt
TRBJ2-7 NA TRBV19 NA CASSTLYEQYF TGTGCCAGTAGTACCCTCTACGAGCAGTACTTC
TRBJ2-7 NA TRBV7-2 NA CASSSQVASYEQYF TGTGCCAGCAGCTCACAGGTTGCCTCCTACGAGCAGTACTTC
TRBJ2-7 NA TRBV5-1 NA CASSPYGLYEQYF TGCGCCAGCAGCCCCTATGGGCTGTACGAGCAGTACTTC
TRBJ2-2 NA TRBV4-2 TRBD2 CASSPQASGRGRTGELFF TGTGCCAGCAGCCCGCAAGCTAGCGGGAGGGGGAGGACCGGGGAGCTGTTTTTT
TRBJ1-1 NA TRBV7-9 NA CASSPGRAEAEAFF TGTGCCAGCAGCCCCGGGAGAGCGGAGGCTGAAGCTTTCTTT
TRBJ2-7 NA TRBV27 NA CASSLSPQGVKNSYEQYF TGTGCCAGCAGTTTATCGCCACAAGGGGTGAAAAACTCCTACGAGCAGTACTTC
TRBJ1-4 NA TRBV7-9 NA CASSLAGRANEKLFF TGTGCCAGCAGCTTAGCGGGGCGAGCTAATGAAAAACTGTTTTTT
TRBJ2-5 NA TRBV2 TRBD2 CASTADSGGTQYF TGTGCCAGCACAGCCGACAGCGGGGGGACCCAGTACTTC
TRBJ2-7 NA TRBV29-1 NA CSVATGDEQYF TGCAGCGTTGCTACGGGGGACGAGCAGTACTTC
TRBJ2-3 once TRBV9 TRBD2 CASSVLAGSSTDTQYF TGTGCCAGCAGCGTCCTAGCGGGGTCTAGCACAGATACGCAGTATTTT
TRBJ2-1 NA TRBV11-3 NA CASSLNRDNEQFF TGTGCCAGCAGCTTGAACAGGGACAATGAGCAGTTCTTC
TRBJ2-3 NA TRBV7-9 NA CAGVTGFSTDTQYF TGTGCCGGGGTAACAGGGTTTAGCACAGATACGCAGTATTTT
TRBJ2-6 NA TRBV13 NA CASSLGNGANVLTF TGTGCCAGCAGCTTAGGCAATGGGGCCAACGTCCTGACTTTC
TRBJ2-1 NA TRBV11-1 TRBD2 CASSPRGAGSHNEQFF TGTGCCAGCAGCCCCCGGGGAGCGGGGAGCCACAATGAGCAGTTCTTC
TRBJ1-2 NA TRBV10-2 NA CASSEAGLFDGYTF TGCGCCAGCAGTGAGGCAGGGTTATTCGACGGCTACACCTTC
TRBJ1-2 NA TRBV27 TRBD1 CASSLTGEGYGYTF TGTGCCAGCAGTTTGACAGGGGAGGGCTATGGCTACACCTTC
TRBJ1-1 once TRBV11-3 NA CASSETGDYTEAFF TGTGCCAGCAGCGAAACAGGAGACTACACTGAAGCTTTCTTT
TRBJ1-1 NA TRBV7-2 NA CASSYTRATEAFF TGTGCCAGCAGCTATACCCGAGCGACTGAAGCTTTCTTT
TRBJ2-1 few TRBV11-3 NA CASSAGIQVNNEQFF TGTGCCAGCAGCGCCGGGATCCAGGTAAACAATGAGCAGTTCTTC
TRBJ2-7 NA TRBV7-2 TRBD1 CASRQGGLGYEQYF TGTGCCAGCCGACAGGGGGGGTTGGGCTACGAGCAGTACTTC
TRBJ1-1 NA TRBV19 NA CASSPPGNTEAFF TGTGCCAGTAGTCCTCCGGGGAACACTGAAGCTTTCTTT
TRBJ2-3 once TRBV4-1 NA CASSQGELTDTQYF TGCGCCAGCAGCCAAGGGGAGCTAACAGATACGCAGTATTTT
TRBJ2-3 few TRBV4-3 NA CASSQDLGGPTDTQYF TGCGCCAGCAGCCAAGATTTGGGGGGGCCCACAGATACGCAGTATTTT
TRBJ1-5 NA TRBV7-3 NA CASSLSTGNQPQHF TGTGCCAGCAGCTTAAGCACGGGCAATCAGCCCCAGCATTTT